Following are 27 T cell receptor beta chains from one sample sequenced in a study of graft-versus-host responses after intestinal transplantation (dated by TCRdb to the early 2020s). These receptors are not linked to any known antigen. The receptor library was made with the immunoSEQ multiplex PCR assay. TCRdb carries this immuneACCESS record with in-frame sequences only. Its versions omit some clonotypes, under half of them owing to an unresolved V gene in the studies checked, with the rest unexplained. The sample records roughly 34,000 clones, approximately 93% of which are singletons. The ten biggest clones cover about 0.22% of the sample. The sample's time point, from its label and the paper: cells obtained before transplantation from donor or recipient. Material: unstimulated CD4+ T cells sorted from spleen or lymph node cells, obtained before transplant. The source is a human donor who was the organ donor for an intestinal transplant.

CDR3 DNA sequence: TGTGCCAGCAGTTTACCGGGACAGGGTTTTGGAAACACCGGGGAGCTGTTTTTT. Its protein is CASSLPGQGFGNTGELFF. The rearrangement joins TRBV5-6 to TRBJ2-2, with 9 bases lining up with TRBD1. With V trimmed by 5 bases and J by 2 bases, 13 bases remained unmatched. There are 18 residues in the CDR3. CDR1 and CDR2 (germline): SGHDT, YYEEEE.

This sequence joins TRBV30 and TRBJ1-1, with 7 bases fitting TRBD1. The V gene's germline CDR1 is GTSNPN and CDR2 SVGIG (reference sequence). The CDR3 has 13 residues. Trimming removed 0 bases from V and 10 bases from J; junction bases left unmatched: 8. The CDR3 DNA is TGTGCCTGGAGTGTCCTTCGGGACAGCTCAGCTTTCTTT. Protein: CAWSVLRDSSAFF.

The CDR3 nucleotides are TGTGCCAGCAGCCTAGGGGATATGGGCAATCAGCCCCAGCATTTT. Protein sequence: CASSLGDMGNQPQHF. The chain carries TRBV9 and TRBJ1-5, with D tentatively TRBD1 (5 bases). Between the trimmed V and J ends, which lost 4 bases and 2 bases, there was a span of 13 bases. The CDR3 length is 15 residues. Germline lookup yields CDR1 SGDLS and CDR2 YYNGEE.

The V gene is TRBV11-2, the J gene TRBJ2-5; D ambiguous. The end of the DNA is better explained by TRBJ2-7, so the J call may be wrong. CDR1 is SGHAT, CDR2 FQNNGV, per germline. This CDR3 has 12 amino acids. CDR3 nucleotides: TGTGCCAGCAGCCCCCCTGGTAACGAGCAGTACTTC. Its translation is CASSPPGNEQYF.

This clone appeared a few times. The rearrangement joins TRBV5-1 to TRBJ2-1; TRBD2 aligns across 7 bases. V shed 0 bases, J shed 8 bases, and the junction held 8 bases outside the gene matches. Looked up from germline, CDR1 is SGHRS and CDR2 is YFSETQ. The CDR3 runs 15 residues. Written as DNA, the CDR3 is TGCGCCAGCAGCTTGGGCCAGCGGGGCGGGGATGAGCAGTTCTTC. Protein sequence: CASSLGQRGGDEQFF.

The chain carries TRBV7-2 and TRBJ2-1; the match to TRBD1 covers 8 bases. Germline values: CDR1 SGHTA, CDR2 FQGNSA. The CDR3 is 15 amino acids. J was trimmed by 8 bases and V by 5 bases; bases with no gene match: 11. The CDR3 DNA reads TGTGCCAGCAGCCATAGACAGGGGTTTAGCGATGAGCAGTTCTTC. Its translation is CASSHRQGFSDEQFF.

This chain connects TRBV20-1 to TRBJ2-5, with D possibly being TRBD2 (6 bases). The CDR3 loop spans 11 amino acids. Germline V CDR1 and CDR2: DFQATT, SNEGSKA (reference sequence). Between the trimmed V and J ends, which lost 6 bases and 2 bases, there was a span of 7 bases. The CDR3 DNA reads as TGCAGTGCGCGGGGACAAGAGACCCAGTACTTC. This sequence encodes CSARGQETQYF.

The V and J genes are TRBV2 and TRBJ2-5; perhaps TRBD1 as D (5 bases). The germline V gene encodes CDR1 SNHLY and CDR2 FYNNEI. The V end lost 6 bases, the J end lost 2 bases, and 13 bases lay between the germline ends. There are 14 residues in the CDR3. The CDR3 reads CASRGVNPQETQYF. CDR3 nucleotide sequence: TGTGCCAGCAGAGGGGTTAACCCTCAAGAGACCCAGTACTTC.

Details on this clone: The same CDR3 arises from other DNA sequences in this sample as well. V gene TRBV30 combines with J gene TRBJ2-1, with D possibly matching TRBD2 (6 bases). The CDR3 contains 14 residues. Germline values: CDR1 GTSNPN, CDR2 SVGIG (reference sequence). Deletions cut 3 bases from V and 1 base from J, with 10 bases between. The CDR3 nucleotides are TGTGCCTGGAGCGTCGGGGGTTCCTACAATGAGCAGTTCTTC. Its translation: CAWSVGGSYNEQFF. Using reference TRBV30 and TRBJ2-1 for the parts outside the CDR3, the full variable domain is SQTIHQWPATLVQPVGSPLSLECTVEGTSNPNLYWYRQAAGRGLQLLFYSVGIGQISSEVPQNLSASRPQDRQFILSSKKLLLSDSGFYLCAWSVGGSYNEQFFGPGTRLTVL.

The chain carries TRBV5-4 and TRBJ2-3; 7 nucleotides match TRBD2. The germline V gene has CDR1 SGHNT and CDR2 YYREEE (reference sequence). The CDR3 consists of 16 residues. J gave up 2 bases and V 4 bases, and 10 bases lay outside the gene matches. The CDR3 DNA is TGTGCCAGCAGCACCAGACTAGCACTCTTCACAGATACGCAGTATTTT. Translated, it gives CASSTRLALFTDTQYF.

This clone was observed once. The chain carries TRBV6-6 and TRBJ1-4; 12 positions agree with TRBD1. The CDR3 has 12 amino acids. CDR1 is MNHNY and CDR2 is SVGAGI in the germline V gene (reference sequence). Trimming took 8 bases from V and 8 from J; bases not matched to a gene: 0. The CDR3 is CASGTGGEKLFF. The CDR3 nucleotides read TGTGCCAGCGGGACAGGGGGCGAAAAACTGTTTTTT.

The chain couples TRBV7-9 to TRBJ2-2; D remains unclear. Trimming took off 2 bases at V and 1 base at J, with 5 bases between the two ends. Germline V gene data show CDR1 as SEHNR and CDR2 as FQNEAQ (reference sequence). CDR3 length equals 14 residues. This CDR3 is CASSLLVNTGELFF. CDR3 DNA: TGTGCCAGCAGCTTATTAGTGAACACCGGGGAGCTGTTTTTT.

CDR3 loop: CASSLRDRGHYEQYF. The CDR3 nucleotides are TGTGCCAGCAGTTTACGGGACAGGGGACACTACGAGCAGTACTTC. The rearrangement joins TRBV27 to TRBJ2-7, with 10 bases that match TRBD1. The CDR3 runs 15 residues. With V trimmed by 2 bases and J by 3 bases, 4 bases remained unmatched. Germline loops: CDR1 MNHEY, CDR2 SMNVEV (reference sequence).

The V gene is TRBV28, the J gene TRBJ1-5; 8 positions match TRBD1. Looked up from germline, CDR1 is MDHEN and CDR2 is SYDVKM. The CDR3 totals 14 residues. J gave up 2 bases and V 4 bases, and 1 base lay outside the gene matches. In DNA form, the CDR3 reads TGTGCCAGCAGTTGGGGACAGGGCAATCAGCCCCAGCATTTT. Protein product: CASSWGQGNQPQHF.

The chain links TRBV7-2 to TRBJ2-7; D is unresolved. CDR1 SGHTA and CDR2 FQGNSA come from the germline V gene. V lost 5 bases, J lost 2 bases, and 10 bases lay in between. The CDR3 runs to 13 residues. In DNA form, the CDR3 reads TGTGCCAGCAGCCCACAACCCACCTACGAGCAGTACTTC. It specifies CASSPQPTYEQYF.

The chain employs TRBV29-1 and TRBJ1-2; the D gene is possibly TRBD1 (6 bases). Trimming took 3 bases from V and 2 from J, leaving 16 bases between them. This CDR3 is built from 15 residues. CDR1 and CDR2 from the germline V gene are SQVTM and ANQGSEA. The CDR3 protein is CSVDPLLRGNYGYTF. For the CDR3, the DNA is TGCAGCGTTGACCCACTACTCAGGGGAAACTATGGCTACACCTTC. The full variable domain, in which reference TRBV29-1 and TRBJ1-2 provide the parts outside the CDR3, is SAVISQKPSRDICQRGTSLTIQCQVDSQVTMMFWYRQQPGQSLTLIATANQGSEATYESGFVIDKFPISRPNLTFSTLTVSNMSPEDSSIYLCSVDPLLRGNYGYTFGSGTRLTVV.

The gene calls are TRBV14 and TRBJ1-1; D may be TRBD1 (5 bases). Trimming took off 0 bases at V and 0 bases at J, with 14 bases between the two ends. The CDR3 is 17 amino acids. The germline V gene has CDR1 SGHDN and CDR2 FVKESK. Here the CDR3 reads CASSQESRGLLNTEAFF. The CDR3 DNA reads as TGTGCCAGCAGCCAAGAGAGCCGGGGACTCCTGAACACTGAAGCTTTCTTT.

V and J are TRBV7-2 and TRBJ1-2; maybe TRBD1 (5 bases). V was pared by 8 bases and J by 8 bases, with 15 bases between. The germline V gene encodes CDR1 SGHTA and CDR2 FQGNSA. The CDR3 is 12 amino acids. CDR3 sequence: CASGFGGFGYTF. The CDR3 DNA reads TGTGCCAGCGGTTTTGGGGGTTTCGGCTACACCTTC.

The rearrangement joins TRBV9 to TRBJ2-3; D uncertain. V was shortened by 0 bases and J by 3 bases, with 14 bases between the two germline ends. The CDR3 loop spans 16 amino acids. Germline-derived CDR1 and CDR2 are SGDLS and YYNGEE. CDR3 sequence reads: CASSVDITAPTDTQYF. The CDR3 nucleotides read TGTGCCAGCAGCGTAGATATCACAGCCCCGACAGATACGCAGTATTTT.

The chain carries TRBV10-3 and TRBJ1-2, with TRBD1 matching 7 bases. CDR1 and CDR2 from the germline V gene are ENHRY and SYGVKD. The V gene end was trimmed by 5 bases and the J gene end by 7 bases; junction bases not matched to a gene: 7. The CDR3 is 13 amino acids. CDR3: CAISPGQVFGYTF. The CDR3 DNA is TGTGCCATCAGTCCTGGACAGGTCTTTGGCTACACCTTC.

CDR3: CASSLSGQYYEQYF. The CDR3 DNA follows: TGCGCCAGCAGCTTATCAGGGCAATACTACGAGCAGTACTTC. The chain employs TRBV5-1 and TRBJ2-7; TRBD1 is a possible D gene (5 bases). The CDR3 length is 14 residues. V lost 2 bases and J lost 3, with 12 bases in between. Germline V gene lookup returns CDR1 SGHRS and CDR2 YFSETQ.

The table lists this clone with a count of one. This sequence joins TRBV7-7 and TRBJ1-2; D ambiguous. The CDR3 length is 11 residues. Looked up from germline, CDR1 is SSHAT and CDR2 is FNYEAQ (reference sequence). CDR3 residues: CASDPNYGYTF. CDR3 DNA sequence: TGTGCTAGCGATCCAAACTATGGCTACACCTTC.

This chain joins TRBV7-8 and TRBJ2-7; D unresolved. V was pared by 5 bases and J by 5 bases, with 16 bases between. CDR3 length: 14 amino acids. Germline CDR1 is SGHVS and CDR2 is FQNEAQ. In nucleotides, the CDR3 is TGTGCCAGCAGCGCCCGGACCCTCCAAAACGAGCAGTACTTC. The encoded protein is CASSARTLQNEQYF.

This clone was seen a single time. This chain links TRBV25-1 with TRBJ2-5, with TRBD1 identical over 7 bases. The CDR3 is made up of 13 amino acids. V trimming: 4 bases; J trimming: 5 bases; junction bases outside the gene matches: 4. Germline V lookup: CDR1 MGHDK, CDR2 SYGVNS. The CDR3, as DNA: TGTGCCAGCAGTGGGACAGGCCAGGAGACCCAGTACTTC. It encodes CASSGTGQETQYF.

The chain joins TRBV18 to TRBJ1-1, with D unclear. This CDR3 contains 12 residues. V was trimmed by 2 bases and J by 4 bases, leaving 5 bases between them. In germline, CDR1 is KGHSH, CDR2 LQKENI. CDR3: CASSPSGTEAFF. CDR3 bases: TGTGCCAGCTCACCAAGTGGCACTGAAGCTTTCTTT.

V and J are TRBV6-5 and TRBJ1-4, with D perhaps TRBD1 (6 bases). Germline assignment: CDR1 MNHEY and CDR2 SVGAGI. CDR3 length: 15 residues. The ends were cut back, 5 bases at V and 4 bases at J, with 14 bases in the middle. The CDR3 DNA follows: TGTGCCAGCAGTGGGGGGCACGGGAATAATGAAAAACTGTTTTTT. Residues: CASSGGHGNNEKLFF.

The J gene is TRBJ1-5, the V gene TRBV7-9; TRBD1 aligns across 8 bases. The CDR3 has 18 amino acids. Trimming removed 5 bases from V and 4 bases from J; junction bases left unmatched: 16. Looked up from germline, CDR1 is SEHNR and CDR2 is FQNEAQ (reference sequence). CDR3 region: CASSSRDRFPIGNQPQHF. DNA for the CDR3: TGTGCCAGCAGCAGCCGGGACAGGTTCCCCATTGGAAATCAGCCCCAGCATTTT.